The T cell receptor (beta chain) under discussion was sequenced for a study of blood T cell repertoires in COVID-19. About the research overall: Acute and convalescent COVID-19 samples came from the United States, Italy and Spain.

The ends lost 3 bases at V and 8 bases at J; junction bases unmatched: 12. The CDR3 is 15 amino acids. The germline V gene encodes CDR1 SEHNR and CDR2 FQNEAQ (reference sequence). As handled by the study authors: Estimation of nucleated cell counts relied on the amplification of reference gene primers. This table comes from immunoSEQ multiplex PCR, and its TCRdb copy is limited to in-frame clones, with some not included. V and J calls and clone size are as listed in that table; D and trimming were resolved from the DNA. The sample records some 150,000 clones, roughly 81% being singletons. The rearrangement uses TRBV7-9 and TRBJ1-2, with 7 positions matching TRBD1. What was sequenced was peripheral blood. This clonotype originated in a man between 40 and 49 years old with acute or convalescent COVID-19. The CDR3 DNA follows: TGTGCCAGCAGCTTGGGACAGTCGACTGCTCACGGCTACACCTTC. It yields the protein CASSLGQSTAHGYTF.